Here is one T cell receptor beta chain with its context. The antigen remains unidentified. This sample was taken from a study of human thymus T cells. Findings and limits, study-wide: Gene usage for V and J segments appeared biased in thymic and blood repertoires.

Germline V gene data show CDR1 as LGHNT and CDR2 as FRNRAP. The CDR3 length is 13 residues. The V end was cut by 6 bases, the J end by 1 base, with 7 bases between. All available leukocytes, rather than a set cell count, yielded the blood DNA. Using immunoSEQ multiplex PCR, the repertoire was profiled, and TCRdb retains in-frame clones only, with some absent. Of 55,000 to 70,000 clones listed, nearly 95% are singletons. The specimen sequenced was blood. The chain has TRBV12-5 and TRBJ1-3, with a weak D call TRBD1 (6 bases). The receptor was derived from a boy younger than two with a congenital heart defect but otherwise immunologically healthy. The CDR3 nucleotides read TGTGCTAGTGGAACAGGGTCTGGAAACACCATATATTTT. As protein: CASGTGSGNTIYF.